Listed below are T cell receptor beta chains from one sample, sequenced in a study of shared clonotypes between healthy human individuals. This table comes from immunoSEQ multiplex PCR, and its TCRdb copy is limited to in-frame clones, with some not included. The profile shows a few million clones, roughly 92% of them singletons. The sequencing input was naive CD4+ T cells sorted from blood. The receptors here all came from a young man in good health. Each CDR3 is given with its conserved first and last residue. Each record gives: V gene, D gene, clone size, J gene, CDR3 protein, CDR3 DNA. The D gene is left open where the match is weak. Size tells how often a clone was seen (once, few, many) or the class of an expanded clone, and some rows leave it out.

V: TRBV5-1; D: TRBD2; size: NA; J: TRBJ2-1; CDR3: CASSFGSGGYNEQFF; DNA: TGCGCCAGCAGCTTCGGTAGCGGGGGCTACAATGAGCAGTTCTTC
V: TRBV7-6; D: TRBD2; size: NA; J: TRBJ2-5; CDR3: CASSLGGGTSEETQYF; DNA: TGTGCCAGCAGCTTAGGGGGGGGGACTAGCGAAGAGACCCAGTACTTC
V: TRBV4-1; D: NA; size: NA; J: TRBJ2-7; CDR3: CASSQGRGSSYEQYF; DNA: TGCGCCAGCAGCCAAGGCCGGGGTAGCTCCTACGAGCAGTACTTC
V: TRBV2; D: TRBD2; size: NA; J: TRBJ2-5; CDR3: CASSGLAGGLETQYF; DNA: TGTGCCAGCAGTGGTCTAGCGGGTGGGTTAGAGACCCAGTACTTC
V: TRBV5-1; D: TRBD2; size: NA; J: TRBJ2-7; CDR3: CASSLGSGYYEQYF; DNA: TGCGCCAGCAGCTTGGGTAGCGGGTACTACGAGCAGTACTTC
V: TRBV6-5; D: TRBD1; size: once; J: TRBJ1-2; CDR3: CASSYSQGVSGYTF; DNA: TGTGCCAGCAGTTACTCGCAGGGGGTGAGTGGCTACACCTTC
V: TRBV28; D: TRBD2; size: NA; J: TRBJ2-2; CDR3: CASTPLAGGLSGELFF; DNA: TGTGCCAGCACCCCGTTAGCGGGGGGGCTTTCCGGGGAGCTGTTTTTT
V: TRBV5-5; D: NA; size: NA; J: TRBJ2-7; CDR3: CASSLGQSKGEEQYF; DNA: TGTGCCAGCAGCTTAGGACAGTCCAAAGGGGAGGAGCAGTACTTC
V: TRBV9; D: NA; size: NA; J: TRBJ1-2; CDR3: CASSVVESGYGYTF; DNA: TGTGCCAGCAGCGTAGTCGAAAGTGGGTACGGCTACACCTTC
V: TRBV6-1; D: NA; size: NA; J: TRBJ2-7; CDR3: CASTKTGSYEQYF; DNA: TGTGCCAGCACAAAGACAGGCAGCTACGAGCAGTACTTC
V: TRBV6-1; D: NA; size: NA; J: TRBJ1-1; CDR3: CASSERRQRHTEAFF; DNA: TGTGCCAGCAGTGAAAGGCGACAAAGGCACACTGAAGCTTTCTTT
V: TRBV2; D: TRBD1; size: NA; J: TRBJ1-1; CDR3: CASSAQGPLRAFF; DNA: TGTGCCAGCAGTGCACAGGGGCCTCTGAGGGCTTTCTTT
V: TRBV5-5; D: NA; size: NA; J: TRBJ1-1; CDR3: CASNGRWNTEAFF; DNA: TGTGCCAGCAACGGACGGTGGAACACTGAAGCTTTCTTT
V: TRBV7-9; D: NA; size: NA; J: TRBJ1-1; CDR3: CASSLWTSNTEAFF; DNA: TGTGCCAGCAGCTTATGGACGAGCAACACTGAAGCTTTCTTT
V: TRBV5-5; D: TRBD1; size: NA; J: TRBJ2-7; CDR3: CASSLGDREIYEQYF; DNA: TGTGCCAGCAGCTTGGGGGACAGGGAGATCTACGAGCAGTACTTC
V: TRBV27; D: NA; size: NA; J: TRBJ1-4; CDR3: CASSSWAQANEKLFF; DNA: TGTGCCAGCAGTTCCTGGGCGCAGGCTAATGAAAAACTGTTTTTT
V: TRBV6-6; D: NA; size: NA; J: TRBJ2-1; CDR3: CASSEGYNEQFF; DNA: TGTGCCAGCAGTGAGGGGTACAATGAGCAGTTCTTC
V: TRBV6-1; D: NA; size: NA; J: TRBJ1-1; CDR3: CASSERRGARDTEAFF; DNA: TGTGCCAGCAGTGAACGCCGAGGGGCGCGGGACACTGAAGCTTTCTTT
V: TRBV29-1; D: TRBD1; size: NA; J: TRBJ2-7; CDR3: CSVSEDRGGEQYF; DNA: TGCAGCGTTTCCGAAGACAGGGGAGGCGAGCAGTACTTC
V: TRBV5-1; D: TRBD2; size: NA; J: TRBJ2-2; CDR3: CATSSGQNTGELFF; DNA: TGCGCCACCTCTAGCGGTCAGAACACCGGGGAGCTGTTTTTT
V: TRBV7-2; D: TRBD2; size: NA; J: TRBJ2-5; CDR3: CASSLVGGGALETQYF; DNA: TGTGCCAGCAGCTTAGTTGGCGGGGGGGCCCTAGAGACCCAGTACTTC
V: TRBV19; D: NA; size: NA; J: TRBJ2-5; CDR3: CASSKIIGAFQETQYF; DNA: TGTGCCAGTAGTAAAATTATAGGGGCCTTTCAAGAGACCCAGTACTTC
V: TRBV11-2; D: NA; size: NA; J: TRBJ2-1; CDR3: CASSLGGASYNEQFF; DNA: TGTGCCAGCAGCTTAGGGGGGGCCTCCTACAATGAGCAGTTCTTC
V: TRBV5-1; D: NA; size: NA; J: TRBJ2-5; CDR3: CASSRAGWEETQYF; DNA: TGCGCCAGCAGTAGGGCAGGGTGGGAAGAGACCCAGTACTTC
V: TRBV11-3; D: NA; size: NA; J: TRBJ2-2; CDR3: CASSPREVGCGELFF; DNA: TGTGCCAGCAGCCCTAGAGAGGTAGGATGCGGGGAGCTGTTTTTT
V: TRBV5-4; D: NA; size: NA; J: TRBJ2-7; CDR3: CASSPGPRAGAYEQYF; DNA: TGTGCCAGCAGCCCGGGACCAAGGGCGGGGGCATACGAGCAGTACTTC
V: TRBV30; D: TRBD1; size: NA; J: TRBJ1-2; CDR3: CAWVGQFNYGYTF; DNA: TGTGCCTGGGTGGGACAGTTTAACTATGGCTACACCTTC
V: TRBV19; D: TRBD1; size: once; J: TRBJ2-2; CDR3: CASSIQGAAGELFF; DNA: TGTGCCAGTAGTATCCAGGGGGCCGCCGGGGAGCTGTTTTTT
V: TRBV4-3; D: TRBD2; size: NA; J: TRBJ2-3; CDR3: CASSPIREGTDTQYF; DNA: TGCGCCAGCAGCCCAATACGGGAGGGCACAGATACGCAGTATTTT
V: TRBV11-2; D: NA; size: once; J: TRBJ2-5; CDR3: CASSSLQRDSPLQETQYF; DNA: TGTGCCAGCAGCTCGCTTCAGCGGGACAGCCCCCTCCAAGAGACCCAGTACTTC
V: TRBV10-2; D: TRBD1; size: once; J: TRBJ2-4; CDR3: CASRPGQQNIQYF; DNA: TGCGCCAGCAGGCCGGGACAGCAAAACATTCAGTACTTC
V: TRBV7-2; D: TRBD1; size: NA; J: TRBJ1-1; CDR3: CASSAGTAHTKAFF; DNA: TGTGCCAGCAGCGCAGGGACAGCACACACTAAAGCTTTCTTT
V: TRBV7-9; D: NA; size: once; J: TRBJ2-7; CDR3: CASSFGNTGTLAEQYF; DNA: TGTGCCAGCAGCTTCGGGAACACCGGGACCTTGGCCGAGCAGTACTTC
V: TRBV6-1; D: TRBD2; size: NA; J: TRBJ2-5; CDR3: CASSEGSSGGQETQYF; DNA: TGTGCCAGCAGTGAAGGTTCTAGCGGGGGGCAAGAGACCCAGTACTTC
V: TRBV7-5; D: NA; size: NA; J: TRBJ1-6; CDR3: CARSLKGMGSRLTYNSPLHF; DNA: TGTGCCAGAAGCTTAAAGGGGATGGGCAGCCGTCTCACCTATAATTCACCCCTCCACTTT
V: TRBV5-1; D: TRBD1; size: NA; J: TRBJ2-7; CDR3: CASSSFPGTGGTYEQYF; DNA: TGCGCCAGCAGCTCCTTCCCCGGGACAGGGGGAACGTACGAGCAGTACTTC
V: TRBV28; D: NA; size: NA; J: TRBJ1-2; CDR3: CASSFPSNYGYTF; DNA: TGTGCCAGCAGTTTCCCTTCTAACTATGGCTACACCTTC
V: TRBV6-1; D: TRBD2; size: NA; J: TRBJ2-3; CDR3: CASSLRGGRTDTQYF; DNA: TGTGCCAGCAGTCTACGCGGGGGTCGCACAGATACGCAGTATTTT
V: TRBV18; D: NA; size: NA; J: TRBJ1-5; CDR3: CASSPMGTGGQPQHF; DNA: TGTGCCAGCTCACCCATGGGGACCGGGGGTCAGCCCCAGCATTTT
V: TRBV13; D: NA; size: NA; J: TRBJ2-3; CDR3: CASSFGAVGTDTQYF; DNA: TGTGCCAGCAGCTTCGGGGCGGTAGGCACAGATACGCAGTATTTT
V: TRBV6-6; D: TRBD1; size: NA; J: TRBJ1-5; CDR3: CASAGGSQPQHF; DNA: TGTGCCAGCGCAGGGGGGAGTCAGCCCCAGCATTTT
V: TRBV5-1; D: NA; size: NA; J: TRBJ2-6; CDR3: CASSLGGSGANVLTF; DNA: TGCGCCAGCAGCTTGGGGGGATCCGGGGCCAACGTCCTGACTTTC
V: TRBV7-9; D: TRBD2; size: NA; J: TRBJ2-7; CDR3: CASSPRGGSYEQYF; DNA: TGTGCCAGCAGCCCCCGGGGGGGGAGCTACGAGCAGTACTTC
V: TRBV18; D: NA; size: NA; J: TRBJ2-7; CDR3: CASSRSPGTRPYEQYF; DNA: TGTGCCAGCTCGCGCTCCCCGGGGACCCGGCCATACGAGCAGTACTTC
V: TRBV11-2; D: NA; size: NA; J: TRBJ1-2; CDR3: CASSLDRFRANYGYTF; DNA: TGTGCCAGCAGCTTAGATCGGTTCAGGGCCAACTATGGCTACACCTTC
V: TRBV19; D: NA; size: NA; J: TRBJ1-5; CDR3: CASSMREDNQPQHF; DNA: TGTGCCAGTAGTATGAGAGAGGATAATCAGCCCCAGCATTTT
V: TRBV6-5; D: NA; size: NA; J: TRBJ1-2; CDR3: CASSDWRSGKHYTF; DNA: TGTGCCAGCAGTGATTGGCGCTCGGGGAAACACTACACCTTC
V: TRBV9; D: NA; size: NA; J: TRBJ2-7; CDR3: CASSVSYGASYEQYF; DNA: TGTGCCAGCAGCGTATCATACGGTGCCTCCTACGAGCAGTACTTC
V: TRBV6-5; D: NA; size: NA; J: TRBJ2-7; CDR3: CASIKGPAGPYEQYF; DNA: TGTGCCAGCATCAAAGGGCCAGCGGGTCCCTACGAGCAGTACTTC
V: TRBV18; D: NA; size: once; J: TRBJ2-3; CDR3: CASSPVDSTDTQYF; DNA: TGTGCCAGCTCACCTGTGGACAGCACAGATACGCAGTATTTT
V: TRBV28; D: NA; size: NA; J: TRBJ1-2; CDR3: CASSPRRSYGYTF; DNA: TGTGCCAGCAGTCCGAGGCGGAGCTATGGCTACACCTTC
V: TRBV18; D: NA; size: once; J: TRBJ1-2; CDR3: CASSLTAAANYGYTF; DNA: TGTGCCAGCTCACTGACAGCCGCTGCTAACTATGGCTACACCTTC
V: TRBV2; D: NA; size: NA; J: TRBJ2-5; CDR3: CASSEYRGERGETQYF; DNA: TGTGCCAGCAGTGAATATAGGGGGGAGAGGGGAGAGACCCAGTACTTC
V: TRBV18; D: NA; size: NA; J: TRBJ1-1; CDR3: CASSPPKPVKGSEAFF; DNA: TGTGCCAGCTCACCCCCGAAACCGGTCAAAGGATCTGAAGCTTTCTTT
V: TRBV6-5; D: NA; size: NA; J: TRBJ1-1; CDR3: CASSYSGSKNTEAFF; DNA: TGTGCCAGCAGTTATTCCGGAAGCAAGAACACTGAAGCTTTCTTT